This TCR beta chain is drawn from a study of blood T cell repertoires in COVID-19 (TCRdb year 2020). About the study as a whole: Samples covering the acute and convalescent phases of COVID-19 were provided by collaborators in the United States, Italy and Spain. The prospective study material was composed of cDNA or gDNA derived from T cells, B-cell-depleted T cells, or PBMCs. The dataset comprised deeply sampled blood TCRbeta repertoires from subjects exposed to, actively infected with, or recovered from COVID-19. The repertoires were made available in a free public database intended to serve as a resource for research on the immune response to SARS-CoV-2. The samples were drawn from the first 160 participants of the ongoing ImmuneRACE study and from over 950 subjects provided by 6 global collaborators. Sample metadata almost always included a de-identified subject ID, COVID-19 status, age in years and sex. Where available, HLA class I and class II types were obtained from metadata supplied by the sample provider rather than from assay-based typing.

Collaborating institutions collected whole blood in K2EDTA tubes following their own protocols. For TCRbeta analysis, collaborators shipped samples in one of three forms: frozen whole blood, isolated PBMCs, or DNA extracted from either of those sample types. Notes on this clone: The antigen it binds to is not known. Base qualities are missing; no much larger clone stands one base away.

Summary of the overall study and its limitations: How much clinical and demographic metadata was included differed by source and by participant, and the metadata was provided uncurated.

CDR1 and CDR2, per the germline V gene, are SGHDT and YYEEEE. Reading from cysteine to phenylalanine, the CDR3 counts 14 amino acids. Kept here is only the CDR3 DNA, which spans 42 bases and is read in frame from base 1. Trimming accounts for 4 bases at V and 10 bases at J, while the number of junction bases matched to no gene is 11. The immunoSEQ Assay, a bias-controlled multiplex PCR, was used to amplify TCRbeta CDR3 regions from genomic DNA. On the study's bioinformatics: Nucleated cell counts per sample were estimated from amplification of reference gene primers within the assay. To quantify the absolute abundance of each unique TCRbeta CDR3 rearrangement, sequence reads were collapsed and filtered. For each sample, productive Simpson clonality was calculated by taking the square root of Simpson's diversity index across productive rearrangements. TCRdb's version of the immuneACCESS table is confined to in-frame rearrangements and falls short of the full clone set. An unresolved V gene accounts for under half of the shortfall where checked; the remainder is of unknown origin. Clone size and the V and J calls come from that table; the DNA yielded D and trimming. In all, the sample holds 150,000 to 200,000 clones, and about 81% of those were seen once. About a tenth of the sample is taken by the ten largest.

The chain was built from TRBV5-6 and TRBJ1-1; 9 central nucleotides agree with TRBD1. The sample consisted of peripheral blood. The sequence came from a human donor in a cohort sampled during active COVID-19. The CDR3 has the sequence CASSLTGGWLRAFF. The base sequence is TGTGCCAGCAGCCTGACAGGGGGATGGCTCAGAGCTTTCTTT.